This passage covers 14 T cell receptor beta chains from one sample sequenced in a study of CD8 T cells in ankylosing spondylitis. From the 5' RACE reads, TCRdb called clonotypes with MiXCR, one entry per CDR3 protein. Among roughly 280,000 distinct CDR3 sequences listed, around 20% were seen once. Sequenced sample: blood, either unsorted or a sorted T cell fraction (not recorded which). The receptors here all came from a male donor with ankylosing spondylitis or in good health (not recorded which).

There are a few counts of this clonotype. The chain joins TRBV5-1 to TRBJ2-2; no firm D call. V was pared by 3 bases and J by 2 bases, with 8 bases between. CDR1 is SGHRS, CDR2 YFSETQ, per germline. The CDR3 is made up of 14 amino acids. The CDR3 DNA follows: TGCGCCAGCAGCTATCTGCCTAACACCGGGGAGCTGTTTTTT. This codes for CASSYLPNTGELFF.

This clonotype was counted at least ten times. The CDR3 protein is CSASREMGNQPQHF. The CDR3 DNA reads as TGCAGTGCGTCCAGGGAAATGGGCAATCAGCCCCAGCATTTT. This chain joins TRBV20-1 and TRBJ1-5; tentatively, D is TRBD1 (5 bases). This CDR3 comprises 14 residues. The V and J ends lost 6 bases and 2 bases respectively, with 14 bases between them. Germline values: CDR1 DFQATT, CDR2 SNEGSKA (reference sequence).

There are many counts of this clonotype. J is TRBJ2-5 and V is TRBV12-3 or TRBV12-4, with D possibly being TRBD1 (6 bases). V shed 6 bases and J shed 3 bases, with 11 bases lying between them. This CDR3 region has 13 residues. CDR3 coding DNA: TGTGCCAGCAGAATGGACAGAGAAGAGACCCAGTACTTC. Translating gives CASRMDREETQYF.

This chain connects TRBV7-6 to TRBJ2-1, with D unresolved. In germline, CDR1 is SGHVS, CDR2 FNYEAQ. V was trimmed by 5 bases and J by 7 bases, leaving 12 bases between them. This CDR3 region has 13 residues. The CDR3 nucleotides are TGTGCCAGCAGCCCAGCTCGGTGGAATGAGCAGTTCTTC. Translating gives CASSPARWNEQFF.

The CDR3 DNA sequence: TGCGCCAGCAGCTACCCAAACACCGGGGAGCTGTTTTTT. Protein product: CASSYPNTGELFF. The rearrangement uses TRBV5-1 and TRBJ2-2; D is undetermined. The germline V and J ends were trimmed by 3 bases and 2 bases, with 5 bases remaining between them. From germline, CDR1 is SGHRS and CDR2 YFSETQ. The CDR3 consists of 13 residues. The variable domain in full, with the rest retrieved from reference TRBV5-1 and TRBJ2-2, is KAGVTQTPRYLIKTRGQQVTLSCSPISGHRSVSWYQQTPGQGLQFLFEYFSETQRNKGNFPGRFSGRQFSNSRSEMNVSTLELGDSALYLCASSYPNTGELFFGEGSRLTVL.

This clonotype was found a few times. This chain joins TRBV12-3 or TRBV12-4 and TRBJ2-2; a possible D gene is TRBD1 (7 bases). V shed 5 bases and J shed 5 bases, with 15 bases lying between them. This CDR3 region has 15 residues. Here the CDR3 reads CASSQGRGDTGELFF. The DNA for the CDR3 is TGTGCCAGCAGTCAGGGCAGGGGGGATACCGGGGAGCTGTTTTTT.

The table lists this clonotype with many counts. The V and J genes are TRBV29-1 and TRBJ2-2; 12 nucleotides align to TRBD2. This CDR3 comprises 15 residues. The ends lost 4 bases at V and 1 base at J; junction bases unmatched: 1. The V gene's germline CDR1 is SQVTM and CDR2 ANQGSEA. CDR3 bases: TGCAGCGTTGGGACTAGCGGGATGAACACCGGGGAGCTGTTTTTT. Translating gives CSVGTSGMNTGELFF.

This chain joins TRBV10-3 and TRBJ1-1; 9 nucleotides line up with TRBD1. Trimming removed 10 bases from V and 8 bases from J; junction bases left unmatched: 20. The CDR3 consists of 16 residues. Germline loops: CDR1 ENHRY, CDR2 SYGVKD. This chain's CDR3 is CATLSGTGFKYQEAFF. DNA for the CDR3: TGTGCCACCCTAAGCGGGACAGGGTTTAAGTATCAGGAAGCTTTCTTT.

V and J are TRBV12-3 or TRBV12-4 and TRBJ2-7, with D possibly TRBD2 on 5 matching bases. Trimming left V 5 bases short and J 5 bases short, with 16 bases between. CDR3 length equals 14 residues. The CDR3 DNA reads as TGTGCCAGCAGTCCCCCTAATCCGGAGGACGAGCAGTACGTC. It yields the protein CASSPPNPEDEQYV.

The rearrangement links TRBV20-1 to TRBJ2-1; TRBD1 aligns across 8 bases. Germline V gene sequence: CDR1 DFQATT, CDR2 SNEGSKA (reference sequence). The CDR3 is made up of 16 amino acids. J lost 0 bases, V lost 0 bases, and 4 bases had no gene match. For the CDR3, the DNA is TGCAGTGCTAGAGATCTTGGGACAGGCTCCTACAATGAGCAGTTCTTC. Encoded protein: CSARDLGTGSYNEQFF.

This clonotype was seen only a few times. This chain uses TRBV12-3 or TRBV12-4 with TRBJ2-3; 7 bases map to TRBD2. The V and J ends lost 5 bases and 2 bases, in that order; junction bases with no gene match: 7. The CDR3 runs to 15 residues. CDR3 nucleotides: TGTGCCAGCAGTCCTAGGGCGGGGGACACAGATACGCAGTATTTT. As protein: CASSPRAGDTDTQYF.

This clonotype was found a few times. The V gene is TRBV20-1, the J gene TRBJ2-2; 12 positions match TRBD2. The ends lost 3 bases at V and 4 bases at J; junction bases unmatched: 6. The CDR3 sequence is 16 residues long. The germline V gene has CDR1 DFQATT and CDR2 SNEGSKA (reference sequence). The CDR3 sequence is CSASKLAGGGTGELFF. The CDR3 DNA is TGCAGTGCTAGTAAACTAGCGGGAGGTGGCACCGGGGAGCTGTTTTTT.

This clonotype has a count of ten or more. The chain carries TRBV28 and TRBJ1-1, with a possible D match to TRBD1 (5 bases). The CDR3 covers 13 residues. The germline V gene has CDR1 MDHEN and CDR2 SYDVKM. Trimming removed 3 bases from V and 8 bases from J, with 13 bases in between. In DNA, the CDR3 is TGTGCCAGCAGTTTCTCCGGGACGATGGAAGCTTTCTTT. It is translated as CASSFSGTMEAFF.

The chain links TRBV20-1 to TRBJ2-2; weak D call: TRBD2 (6 bases). CDR1 and CDR2 (germline): DFQATT, SNEGSKA (reference sequence). The CDR3 totals 15 residues. Between the trimmed V and J ends, which lost 0 bases and 4 bases, there was a span of 12 bases. CDR3 region: CSAREASDVTGELFF. DNA of the CDR3: TGCAGTGCTAGAGAGGCTAGCGACGTCACCGGGGAGCTGTTTTTT.